One sample yielded the 13 T cell receptor beta chains listed below, sequenced in a study of metastatic and nonmetastatic thyroid tumors. Each patient came to thyroid surgery without any prior treatment (of any kind). TCRdb reanalyzed the PCR reads via MiXCR. Among about 49,000 clones, 20% were seen once, and the ten largest hold 3.5% to 5%. Sequencing input: blood. These receptors were obtained from a female donor with papillary thyroid cancer or a benign thyroid nodule (not recorded which). Some clones in this sample may be carry-over from other donors' samples.

About this clone itself: A read error may explain this, as a much larger clone is one base away. The chain employs TRBV29-1 and TRBJ1-1; D gene ambiguous. The CDR3 runs to 14 residues. The V and J ends lost 0 bases and 5 bases respectively, with 13 bases between them. Germline V gene data show CDR1 as SQVTM and CDR2 as ANQGSEA. The DNA for the CDR3 is TGCAGCGTTGAAGAAAACAGTGGAAGTACTGAAGCTTTCTTT. Translated: CSVEENSGSTEAFF.

This clone has just a few counts. A much larger clonotype is one base distant, so this may be a read error. The chain has TRBV10-3 and TRBJ2-1, with 9 bases identical to TRBD2. The J segment lost 8 bases and the V segment lost 9 bases, leaving 11 bases of the junction unmatched. The CDR3 has 14 residues. Germline CDR1 is ENHRY and CDR2 is SYGVKD. The CDR3 is CAIVGASGTYEQFF. For the CDR3, the DNA is TGTGCCATTGTGGGGGCTAGCGGGACTTATGAGCAGTTCTTC.

This clone was recorded at least ten times. The rearrangement links TRBV2 to TRBJ2-4; D gene ambiguous. This CDR3 is 10 amino acids long. V dropped 6 bases and J dropped 5 bases, with 2 bases sitting between them. Germline V CDR1 and CDR2: SNHLY, FYNNEI. The DNA for the CDR3 is TGTGCCAGCAGACAAAACATTCAGTACTTC. Translated: CASRQNIQYF.

Remarks on this clone: A read error is possible here, since a much larger clone lies one base away. The chain has TRBV2 and TRBJ2-3, with TRBD2 identical over 8 bases. Germline V gene lookup returns CDR1 SNHLY and CDR2 FYNNEI. The CDR3 spans 14 residues. J gave up 7 bases and V 4 bases, and 7 bases lay outside the gene matches. The CDR3 coding sequence is TGTGCCAGCAGTGGGGGACTAGAGGGAAATACGCAGTATTTT. Translated, it gives CASSGGLEGNTQYF.

There are many counts of this clone. A read error may be the cause here, since a much bigger clone is one base away. The sample carries other DNA sequences with the same CDR3. The chain employs TRBV28 and TRBJ2-7; 10 bases match TRBD2. CDR1 MDHEN and CDR2 SYDVKM come from the germline V gene. This CDR3 has 14 amino acids. The CDR3 spells CASSLGLAAYEQYF. The CDR3 DNA is TGCGCCAGCAGTTTAGGACTAGCGGCTTACGAGCAGTACTTC.

This clone has ten or more counts. Other DNA sequences within the sample encode an identical CDR3. This rearrangement joins TRBV7-3 to TRBJ2-1, with D possibly TRBD2 on 6 matching bases. Looked up from germline, CDR1 is SGHTA and CDR2 is FQGTGA. This CDR3 has 14 amino acids. Trimming cost V 5 bases and J 10 bases, with 18 bases left between them. The CDR3 coding sequence is TGTGCCAGCAGCGCCGGGGGTAGCGAGGACGAGCAGTTCTTC. Its translation is CASSAGGSEDEQFF.

The CDR3 region is CASKRSGCFSGANVLTF. The CDR3 DNA follows: TGTGCCAGCAAACGCAGTGGGTGCTTCTCTGGGGCCAACGTCCTGACTTTC. The rearrangement links TRBV27 to TRBJ2-6; no definite D call. V was cut by 7 bases and J by 0 bases, with 16 bases left in between. Germline values: CDR1 MNHEY, CDR2 SMNVEV (reference sequence). CDR3 length: 17 amino acids.

This clone was found many times. J is TRBJ1-4 and V is TRBV20-1; TRBD1 is a possible D gene (6 bases). The V end was cut by 7 bases, the J end by 4 bases, with 13 bases between. This CDR3 is built from 13 residues. Germline V lookup: CDR1 DFQATT, CDR2 SNEGSKA (reference sequence). For the CDR3, the DNA is TGCAGTGTTTCACAAGGGGGTAATGAAAAACTGTTTTTT. As protein: CSVSQGGNEKLFF.

This clone was seen many times. The chain joins TRBV28 to TRBJ2-3, with D possibly matching TRBD2 (6 bases). Germline V lookup: CDR1 MDHEN, CDR2 SYDVKM. The CDR3 length is 14 residues. With 7 bases removed from V and 2 bases from J, the gap between germline ends came to 13 bases. CDR3 loop: CASTPGTFTDTQYF. Written as DNA, the CDR3 is TGTGCCAGCACTCCTGGGACTTTCACAGATACGCAGTATTTT.

About this clone itself: Its ends do not fully match the called genes, so a read error is possible. The chain combines TRBV2 with TRBJ2-7; TRBD2 matches 13 bases. The CDR3 extends over 16 amino acids. Germline lookup yields CDR1 SNHLY and CDR2 FYNNEI. The CDR3 loop reads CASSPPTSGRYSEQYF. The DNA of the CDR3 is TGTGCGAGCAGTCCCCCGACTAGCGGGAGGTACTCCGAGCAGTACTTC.

CDR3 protein: CASSSVSDRGRSGELFF. The CDR3 DNA follows: TGTGCCAGCAGTTCAGTTTCCGACAGGGGTCGGTCCGGGGAGCTGTTTTTT. The chain joins TRBV28 to TRBJ2-2; 8 nucleotides agree with TRBD1. This CDR3 is 17 amino acids long. Unmatched junction bases numbered 13, after V lost 4 bases and J lost 6 bases. Germline V gene sequence: CDR1 MDHEN, CDR2 SYDVKM.

This chain links TRBV7-9 with TRBJ2-5; the match to TRBD2 covers 11 bases. The CDR3 extends over 15 amino acids. Germline assignment: CDR1 SEHNR and CDR2 FQNEAQ (reference sequence). Germline trimming cut 6 bases from V and 4 bases from J; bases unmatched to any gene: 7. CDR3: CASSLGLAGGETQYF. Written as DNA, the CDR3 is TGTGCCAGCAGTCTCGGACTAGCGGGCGGAGAGACCCAGTACTTC.

This clone showed up many times. The chain is built from TRBV28 and TRBJ1-2; possibly TRBD1 for D (6 bases). V lost 5 bases, J lost 8 bases, and 27 bases lay in between. Germline V gives CDR1 MDHEN, CDR2 SYDVKM. The CDR3 length is 17 residues. The CDR3 nucleotides are TGTGCCAGCAGTCGGACCCTCCAGGGGCCCTTCCTTTTCGGCTACACCTTC. Translated: CASSRTLQGPFLFGYTF.